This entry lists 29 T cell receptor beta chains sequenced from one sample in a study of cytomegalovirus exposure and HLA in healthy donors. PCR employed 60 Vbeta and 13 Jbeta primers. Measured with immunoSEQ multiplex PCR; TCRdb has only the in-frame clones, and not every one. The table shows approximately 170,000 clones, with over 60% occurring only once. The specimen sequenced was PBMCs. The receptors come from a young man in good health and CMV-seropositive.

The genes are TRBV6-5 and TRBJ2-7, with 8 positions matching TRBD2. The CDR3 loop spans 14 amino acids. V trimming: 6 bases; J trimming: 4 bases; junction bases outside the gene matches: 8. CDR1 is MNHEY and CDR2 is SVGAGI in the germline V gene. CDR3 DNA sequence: TGTGCCAGCAGGGAAGTCGGGGGGGGTTACGAGCAGTACTTC. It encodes CASREVGGGYEQYF.

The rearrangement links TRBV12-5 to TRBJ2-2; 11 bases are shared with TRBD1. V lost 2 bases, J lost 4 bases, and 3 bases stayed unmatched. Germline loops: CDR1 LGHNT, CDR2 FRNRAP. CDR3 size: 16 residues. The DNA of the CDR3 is TGTGCTAGTGGTTTGTTGGGGACAGGGGGCACCGGGGAGCTGTTTTTT. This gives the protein CASGLLGTGGTGELFF.

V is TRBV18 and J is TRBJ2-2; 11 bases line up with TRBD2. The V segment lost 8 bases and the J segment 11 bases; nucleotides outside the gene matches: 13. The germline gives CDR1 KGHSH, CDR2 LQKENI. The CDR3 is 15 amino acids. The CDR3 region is CASPLAGGPKGELFF. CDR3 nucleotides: TGTGCCAGCCCCCTAGCGGGGGGCCCAAAGGGAGAGCTGTTTTTT.

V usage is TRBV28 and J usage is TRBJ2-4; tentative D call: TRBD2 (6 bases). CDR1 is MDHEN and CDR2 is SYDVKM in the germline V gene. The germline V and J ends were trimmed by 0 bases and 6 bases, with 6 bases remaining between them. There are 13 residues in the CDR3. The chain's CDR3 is CASSLWRGNIQYF. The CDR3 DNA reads TGTGCCAGCAGTTTATGGCGGGGAAACATTCAGTACTTC.

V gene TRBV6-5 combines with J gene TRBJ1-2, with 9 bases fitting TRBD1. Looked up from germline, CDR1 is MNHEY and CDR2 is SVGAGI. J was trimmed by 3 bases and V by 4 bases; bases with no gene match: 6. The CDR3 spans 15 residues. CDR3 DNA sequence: TGTGCCAGCAGTTCCCCGACAGGGGGTGACTATGGCTACACCTTC. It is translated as CASSSPTGGDYGYTF.

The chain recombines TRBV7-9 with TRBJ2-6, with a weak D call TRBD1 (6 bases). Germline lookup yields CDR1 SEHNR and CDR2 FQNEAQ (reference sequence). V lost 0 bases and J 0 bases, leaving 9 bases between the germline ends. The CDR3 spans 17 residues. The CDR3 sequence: CASSLATGLSGANVLTF. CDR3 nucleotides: TGTGCCAGCAGCTTAGCGACAGGCCTCTCTGGGGCCAACGTCCTGACTTTC. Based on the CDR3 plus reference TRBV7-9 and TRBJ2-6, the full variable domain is DTGVSQNPRHKITKRGQNVTFRCDPISEHNRLYWYRQTLGQGPEFLTYFQNEAQLEKSRLLSDRFSAERPKGSFSTLEIQRTEQGDSAMYLCASSLATGLSGANVLTFGAGSRLTVL.

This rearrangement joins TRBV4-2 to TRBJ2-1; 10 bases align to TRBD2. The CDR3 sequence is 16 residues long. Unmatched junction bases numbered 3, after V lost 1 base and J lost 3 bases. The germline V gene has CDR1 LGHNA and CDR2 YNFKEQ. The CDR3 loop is CASSQAEREGYNEQFF. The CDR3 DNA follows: TGTGCCAGCAGCCAAGCGGAGCGGGAGGGCTACAATGAGCAGTTCTTC.

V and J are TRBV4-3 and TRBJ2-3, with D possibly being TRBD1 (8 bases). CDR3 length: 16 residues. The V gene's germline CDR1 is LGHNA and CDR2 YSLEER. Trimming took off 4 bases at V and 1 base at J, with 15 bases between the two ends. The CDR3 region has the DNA TGCGCCAGCAGCCCAGGGGGGGGACAGGGCACAGATACGCAGTATTTT. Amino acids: CASSPGGGQGTDTQYF.

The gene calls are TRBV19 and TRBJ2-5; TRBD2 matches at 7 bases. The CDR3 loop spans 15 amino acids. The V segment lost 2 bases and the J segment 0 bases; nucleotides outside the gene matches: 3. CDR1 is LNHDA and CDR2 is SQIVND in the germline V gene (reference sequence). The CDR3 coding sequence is TGTGCCAGTAGTATATTCAGCGGGAACCAAGAGACCCAGTACTTC. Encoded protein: CASSIFSGNQETQYF.

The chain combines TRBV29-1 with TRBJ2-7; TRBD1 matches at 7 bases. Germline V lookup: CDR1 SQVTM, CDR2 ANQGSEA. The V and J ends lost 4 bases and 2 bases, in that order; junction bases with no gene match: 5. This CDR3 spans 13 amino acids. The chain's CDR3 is CSVGQGLTYEQYF. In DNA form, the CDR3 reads TGCAGCGTTGGACAGGGATTGACCTACGAGCAGTACTTC.

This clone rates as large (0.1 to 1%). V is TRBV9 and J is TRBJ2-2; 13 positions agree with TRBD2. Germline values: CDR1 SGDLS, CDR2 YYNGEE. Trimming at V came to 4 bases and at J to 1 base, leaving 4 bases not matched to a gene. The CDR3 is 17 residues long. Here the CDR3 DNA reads TGTGCCAGCAGCCTGACTAGCGGGGGGCTGAACACCGGGGAGCTGTTTTTT. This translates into CASSLTSGGLNTGELFF.

CDR3 region: CASSSSSRDEQYF. The CDR3 DNA is TGTGCCAGCAGTTCTAGTTCCAGGGACGAGCAGTACTTC. V is TRBV11-3 and J is TRBJ2-7, with D perhaps matching TRBD1 (5 bases). The CDR3 is 13 residues long. CDR1 and CDR2 (germline): SGHNT, YENEEA. V shed 6 bases and J shed 5 bases, with 14 bases lying between them.

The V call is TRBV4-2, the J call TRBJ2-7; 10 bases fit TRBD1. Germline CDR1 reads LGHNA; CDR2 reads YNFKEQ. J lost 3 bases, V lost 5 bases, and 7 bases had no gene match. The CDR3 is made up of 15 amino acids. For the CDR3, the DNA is TGTGCCAGCAGCGCTCGGACAGGGGGTATCTACGAGCAGTACTTC. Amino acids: CASSARTGGIYEQYF.

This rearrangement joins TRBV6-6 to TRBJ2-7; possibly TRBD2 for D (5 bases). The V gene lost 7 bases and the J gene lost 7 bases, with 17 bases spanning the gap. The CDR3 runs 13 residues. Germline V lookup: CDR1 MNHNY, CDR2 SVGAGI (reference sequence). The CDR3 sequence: CASTYLERREQYF. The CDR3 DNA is TGTGCCAGCACCTACCTGGAGCGGAGGGAGCAGTACTTC.

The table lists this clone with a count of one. CDR3 sequence reads: CAWSLTGRIYF. DNA for the CDR3: TGTGCCTGGAGCCTCACGGGAAGGATATATTTT. The rearrangement uses TRBV30 and TRBJ1-3; D unclear. CDR3 length: 11 amino acids. V was clipped by 3 bases and J by 13 bases, with 13 bases between them. CDR1 is GTSNPN and CDR2 is SVGIG in the germline V gene (reference sequence).

In nucleotides, the CDR3 is TGCGCCAGCAGCCCAGGGGGGCCGGAGGGGACCCAGTACTTC. This gives the protein CASSPGGPEGTQYF. The gene calls are TRBV5-1 and TRBJ2-5; tentatively, D is TRBD1 (7 bases). CDR1 and CDR2 (germline): SGHRS, YFSETQ. V dropped 4 bases and J dropped 7 bases, with 17 bases sitting between them. CDR3 size: 14 residues.

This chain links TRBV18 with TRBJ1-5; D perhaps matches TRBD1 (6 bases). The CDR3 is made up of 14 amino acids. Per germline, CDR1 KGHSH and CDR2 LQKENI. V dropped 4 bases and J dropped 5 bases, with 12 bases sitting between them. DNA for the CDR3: TGTGCCAGCTCACTGGACAGTAAGGATCAGCCCCAGCATTTT. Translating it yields CASSLDSKDQPQHF.

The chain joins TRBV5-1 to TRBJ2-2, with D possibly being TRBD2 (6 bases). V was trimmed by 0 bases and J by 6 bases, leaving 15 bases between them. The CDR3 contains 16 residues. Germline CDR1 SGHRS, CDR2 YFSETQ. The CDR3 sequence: CASSLAWGGDSGELFF. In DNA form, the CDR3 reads TGCGCCAGCAGCTTGGCTTGGGGCGGGGATTCCGGGGAGCTGTTTTTT.

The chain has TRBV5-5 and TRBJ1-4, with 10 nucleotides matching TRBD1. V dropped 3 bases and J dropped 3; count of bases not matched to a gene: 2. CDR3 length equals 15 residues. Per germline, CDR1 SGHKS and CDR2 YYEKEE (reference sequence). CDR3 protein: CASSWTGGANEKLFF. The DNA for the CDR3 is TGTGCCAGCAGCTGGACAGGGGGAGCTAATGAAAAACTGTTTTTT.

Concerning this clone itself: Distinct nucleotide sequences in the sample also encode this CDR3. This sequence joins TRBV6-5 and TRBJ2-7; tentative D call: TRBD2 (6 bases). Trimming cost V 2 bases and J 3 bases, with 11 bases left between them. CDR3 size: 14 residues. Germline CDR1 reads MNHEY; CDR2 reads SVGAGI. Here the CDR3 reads CASSYGGSGYEQYF. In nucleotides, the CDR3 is TGTGCCAGCAGTTACGGTGGTAGCGGCTACGAGCAGTACTTC.

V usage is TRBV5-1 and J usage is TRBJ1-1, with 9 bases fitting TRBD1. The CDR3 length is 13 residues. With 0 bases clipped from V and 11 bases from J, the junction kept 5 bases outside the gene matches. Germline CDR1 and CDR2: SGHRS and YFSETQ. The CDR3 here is CASSLARDRDAFF. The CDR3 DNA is TGCGCCAGCAGCTTGGCCCGGGACAGGGATGCTTTCTTT.

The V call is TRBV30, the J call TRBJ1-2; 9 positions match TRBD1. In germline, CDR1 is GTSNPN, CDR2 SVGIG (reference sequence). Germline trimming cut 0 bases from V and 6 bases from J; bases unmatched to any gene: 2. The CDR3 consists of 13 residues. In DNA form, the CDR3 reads TGTGCCTGGAGTGTACAGGGGGCGAATGGCTACACCTTC. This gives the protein CAWSVQGANGYTF.

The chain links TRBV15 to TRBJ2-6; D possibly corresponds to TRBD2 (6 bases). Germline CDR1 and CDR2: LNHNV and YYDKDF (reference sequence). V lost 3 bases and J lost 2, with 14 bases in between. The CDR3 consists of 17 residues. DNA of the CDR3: TGTGCCACCAGCAGGGGGACTGACACCACTGGGGCCAACGTCCTGACTTTC. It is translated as CATSRGTDTTGANVLTF.

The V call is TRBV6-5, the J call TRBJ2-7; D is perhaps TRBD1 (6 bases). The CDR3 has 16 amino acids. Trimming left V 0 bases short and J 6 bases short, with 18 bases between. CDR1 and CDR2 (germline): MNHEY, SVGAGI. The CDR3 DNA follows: TGTGCCAGCAGTTACTCGAGAGGCCAAGGGGGATCCGAGCAGTACTTC. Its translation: CASSYSRGQGGSEQYF.

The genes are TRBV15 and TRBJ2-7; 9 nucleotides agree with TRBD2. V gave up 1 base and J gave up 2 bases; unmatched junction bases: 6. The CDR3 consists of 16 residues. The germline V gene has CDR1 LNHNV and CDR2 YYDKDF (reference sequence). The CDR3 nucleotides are TGTGCCACCAGCAGAGTGGCTAGCGGGATCCCCTACGAGCAGTACTTC. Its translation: CATSRVASGIPYEQYF.

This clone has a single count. CDR3 loop: CASSLGLGLDFFREQFF. The CDR3 DNA sequence: TGTGCCAGCAGCTTAGGCCTGGGACTGGATTTTTTTAGGGAGCAGTTCTTC. The J gene is TRBJ2-1, the V gene TRBV13; possibly TRBD2 for D (6 bases). In germline, CDR1 is PRHDT, CDR2 FYEKMQ (reference sequence). CDR3 length equals 17 residues. V lost 0 bases and J lost 10, with 22 bases in between.

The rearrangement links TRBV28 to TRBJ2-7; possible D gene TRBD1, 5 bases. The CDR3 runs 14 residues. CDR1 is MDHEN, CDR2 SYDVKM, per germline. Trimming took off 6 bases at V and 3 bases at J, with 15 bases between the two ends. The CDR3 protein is CASRSGQSVYEQYF. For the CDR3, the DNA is TGTGCCAGCAGGTCCGGACAATCGGTCTACGAGCAGTACTTC.

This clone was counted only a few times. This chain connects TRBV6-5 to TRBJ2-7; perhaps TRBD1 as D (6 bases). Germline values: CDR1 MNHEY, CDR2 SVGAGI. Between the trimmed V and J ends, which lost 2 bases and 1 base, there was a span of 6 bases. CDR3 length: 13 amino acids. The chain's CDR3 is CASSYDRSYEQYF. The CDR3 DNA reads TGTGCCAGCAGTTACGACAGGTCCTACGAGCAGTACTTC.

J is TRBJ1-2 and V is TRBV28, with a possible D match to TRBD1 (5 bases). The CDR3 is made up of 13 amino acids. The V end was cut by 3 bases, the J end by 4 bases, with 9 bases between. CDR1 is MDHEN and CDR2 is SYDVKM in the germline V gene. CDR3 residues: CASSLTALYGYTF. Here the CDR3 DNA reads TGTGCCAGCAGTTTGACAGCGCTCTATGGCTACACCTTC.